What follows are 14 T cell receptor beta chains derived from one specimen sequenced in a study of T cell responses to AZD1222 COVID-19 vaccine. TCRdb's table, derived via immunoSEQ multiplex PCR, lists solely in-frame clones and lacks some. Here the sample spans under 150,000 clones, roughly 89% being singletons. Sequencing used peripheral blood, obtained on day 0 of AZD1222 vaccination. The receptors were sampled from an adult in good health.

Written as DNA, the CDR3 is TGTGCCACTCCACGGCCCCAGCATTTT. This sequence encodes CATPRPQHF. The chain joins TRBV24-1 to TRBJ1-5; no reliable D call. The CDR3 sequence is 9 residues long. Germline loops: CDR1 KGHDR, CDR2 SFDVKD. Trimming cost V 10 bases and J 9 bases, with 6 bases left between them.

The chain carries TRBV2 and TRBJ2-3; 8 bases are shared with TRBD2. J gave up 5 bases and V 4 bases, and 11 bases lay outside the gene matches. The germline V gene encodes CDR1 SNHLY and CDR2 FYNNEI. This CDR3 comprises 16 residues. CDR3 DNA sequence: TGTGCCAGCAGTGTATTCCCAGCGGGAGTAGGAGATACGCAGTATTTT. Amino acids: CASSVFPAGVGDTQYF.

This clone was seen once. This rearrangement joins TRBV4-2 to TRBJ1-6; possible D gene TRBD1, 5 bases. Trimming pared 0 bases from V and 7 bases from J, leaving 10 bases between. The CDR3 length is 15 residues. The germline V gene has CDR1 LGHNA and CDR2 YNFKEQ. CDR3 loop: CASSQDRQGNSPLHF. For the CDR3, the DNA is TGTGCCAGCAGCCAAGATCGGCAGGGAAATTCACCCCTCCACTTT.

The genes are TRBV24-1 and TRBJ1-5; D ambiguous. Germline CDR1 is KGHDR and CDR2 is SFDVKD. The CDR3 loop spans 17 amino acids. Deletions cut 7 bases from V and 3 bases from J, with 21 bases between. In nucleotides, the CDR3 is TGTGCCACCAGCCGTCCCGGGCCCCTGAGGATCAATCAGCCCCAGCATTTT. Amino acids: CATSRPGPLRINQPQHF.

The V call is TRBV7-3, the J call TRBJ1-1; tentatively, D is TRBD1 (6 bases). The V end lost 2 bases, the J end lost 4 bases, and 8 bases lay between the germline ends. The germline gives CDR1 SGHTA, CDR2 FQGTGA. CDR3 length: 13 residues. CDR3 sequence reads: CASSLLGGTEAFF. CDR3 DNA sequence: TGTGCCAGCAGCTTACTAGGGGGCACTGAAGCTTTCTTT.

The chain recombines TRBV5-1 with TRBJ1-1; 7 bases fit TRBD1. The CDR3 has 14 amino acids. The trim removed 7 bases at V and 1 base at J, leaving 7 bases unmatched. Per germline, CDR1 SGHRS and CDR2 YFSETQ. The CDR3 DNA is TGCGCCAGCGGATCGGGACAGCAGAACACTGAAGCTTTCTTT. It yields the protein CASGSGQQNTEAFF.

The chain joins TRBV9 to TRBJ2-2, with TRBD2 matching over 11 bases. The junction had 9 bases not matched to a gene; V was cut back by 3 bases and J by 8 bases. Germline CDR1 is SGDLS and CDR2 is YYNGEE. CDR3 length: 16 residues. CDR3 coding DNA: TGTGCCAGCAGCGCGGGACTAGCGGCTCGGGGAGGGGAGCTGTTTTTT. It yields the protein CASSAGLAARGGELFF.

This clone was observed once. The V gene is TRBV9, the J gene TRBJ1-2; D remains ambiguous. The V end was cut by 1 base, the J end by 2 bases, with 9 bases between. CDR1 SGDLS and CDR2 YYNGEE come from the germline V gene. The CDR3 sequence is 14 residues long. In DNA, the CDR3 is TGTGCCAGCAGCGTATTCGGCGGGAACTATGGCTACACCTTC. Translated: CASSVFGGNYGYTF. The full variable domain, rest sourced from reference TRBV9 and TRBJ1-2, is DSGVTQTPKHLITATGQRVTLRCSPRSGDLSVYWYQQSLDQGLQFLIQYYNGEERAKGNILERFSAQQFPDLHSELNLSSLELGDSALYFCASSVFGGNYGYTFGSGTRLTVV.

CDR3 in DNA: TGTGCCTGGAGTACCACGGGGACCCCATTATATGAGCAGTTCTTC. It codes for CAWSTTGTPLYEQFF. V gene TRBV30 combines with J gene TRBJ2-1; either TRBD1 or TRBD2 may supply D (5 bases each). Trimming pared 2 bases from V and 8 bases from J, leaving 19 bases between. The CDR3 runs to 15 residues. Germline V gene lookup returns CDR1 GTSNPN and CDR2 SVGIG (reference sequence).

V is TRBV14 and J is TRBJ2-1; 9 nucleotides agree with TRBD2. The J segment lost 7 bases and the V segment lost 5 bases, leaving 9 bases of the junction unmatched. The CDR3 is made up of 15 amino acids. The V gene's germline CDR1 is SGHDN and CDR2 FVKESK. The chain's CDR3 is CASSGWGLADNEQFF. The CDR3 DNA sequence: TGTGCCAGCAGCGGCTGGGGACTAGCTGATAATGAGCAGTTCTTC.

The V gene is TRBV6-6, the J gene TRBJ1-6; 7 nucleotides match TRBD1. Germline CDR1 and CDR2: MNHNY and SVGAGI (reference sequence). The V segment lost 5 bases and the J segment 4 bases; nucleotides outside the gene matches: 14. There are 18 residues in the CDR3. As DNA, the CDR3 is TGTGCCAGCAGTCCCTTCCAGGGGGGAGCGGGATATAATTCACCCCTCCACTTT. This sequence encodes CASSPFQGGAGYNSPLHF.

J is TRBJ2-7 and V is TRBV7-2; TRBD2 agrees at 9 bases. The CDR3 spans 15 residues. V was pared by 3 bases and J by 5 bases, with 8 bases of the junction left unmatched. The V gene's germline CDR1 is SGHTA and CDR2 FQGNSA. The DNA for the CDR3 is TGTGCCAGCAGCTTTAGTGGCGGGAGGGCAGACGAGCAGTACTTC. Amino acids: CASSFSGGRADEQYF.

This clone has a single count. The V gene is TRBV18, the J gene TRBJ2-7; unclear D gene. V lost 1 base, J lost 0 bases, and 7 bases lay in between. The V gene's germline CDR1 is KGHSH and CDR2 LQKENI. This CDR3 has 14 residues. CDR3 amino acids: CASSPRSGSYEQYF. CDR3 nucleotide sequence: TGTGCCAGCTCACCACGGTCAGGCTCCTACGAGCAGTACTTC.

V usage is TRBV19 and J usage is TRBJ2-1; 9 bases fit TRBD1. The CDR3 extends over 13 amino acids. Germline V gene lookup returns CDR1 LNHDA and CDR2 SQIVND (reference sequence). V was pared by 3 bases and J by 15 bases, with 9 bases of the junction left unmatched. The DNA for the CDR3 is TGTGCCAGTAGTATTTCCACAGGGGGCGATCTGTTCTTC. Translated, it gives CASSISTGGDLFF.